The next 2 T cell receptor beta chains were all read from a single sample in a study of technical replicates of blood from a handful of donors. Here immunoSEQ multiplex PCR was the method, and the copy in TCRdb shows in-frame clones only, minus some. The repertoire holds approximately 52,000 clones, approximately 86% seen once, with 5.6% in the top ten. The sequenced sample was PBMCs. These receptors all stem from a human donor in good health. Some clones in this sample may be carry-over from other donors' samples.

CDR3 loop: CASSLYRVNTEAFF. DNA of the CDR3: TGTGCCAGCAGCTTGTACAGGGTGAACACTGAAGCTTTCTTT. The chain joins TRBV5-4 to TRBJ1-1; possibly TRBD1 for D (6 bases). Per germline, CDR1 SGHNT and CDR2 YYREEE (reference sequence). Trimming took 1 base from V and 0 from J, leaving 7 bases between them. The CDR3 is 14 amino acids.

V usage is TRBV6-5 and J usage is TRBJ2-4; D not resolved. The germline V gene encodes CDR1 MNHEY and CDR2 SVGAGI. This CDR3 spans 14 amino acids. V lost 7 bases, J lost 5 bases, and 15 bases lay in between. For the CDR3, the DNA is TGTGCCAGCAAGCCAGGCTTAACTCAAAACATTCAGTACTTC. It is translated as CASKPGLTQNIQYF.